Below are 19 T cell receptor beta chains sequenced from a single sample in a study of OX40 agonist ivuxolimab in advanced cancers. Assay: immunoSEQ multiplex PCR; the TCRdb copy retains only in-frame clones and omits some. The sample holds around 74,000 clones; 70% to 90% are singletons and the top ten take approximately 5.1%. Sequencing used CD4+ or CD8+ T cells sorted from blood, obtained in a trial of the OX40 agonist ivuxolimab. The receptors were sampled from an adult with an advanced solid tumor such as melanoma, head and neck, liver or kidney cancer.

The rearrangement joins TRBV10-1 to TRBJ2-3, with 11 bases identical to TRBD1. Trimming at V came to 8 bases and at J to 5 bases, leaving 6 bases not matched to a gene. The CDR3 loop spans 14 amino acids. The germline CDR1 and CDR2 sequences are WNHNN and SYGVQD (reference sequence). CDR3 nucleotide sequence: TGCGCCAGCCACCCCGGGACAGGGGGAGATACGCAGTATTTT. The encoded protein is CASHPGTGGDTQYF.

The genes are TRBV21-1 and TRBJ2-7. TRBV21-1 is tagged as a pseudogene. The CDR3 sequence is 13 residues long. CDR3 nucleotide sequence: TGTGCCAGCAGCAACGCAGGAGAGTACGAGCAGTACTTC. Its protein is CASSNAGEYEQYF.

J is TRBJ1-1 and V is TRBV7-2; tentative D call: TRBD1 (5 bases). Germline V gene sequence: CDR1 SGHTA, CDR2 FQGNSA. Deletions cut 6 bases from V and 3 bases from J, with 11 bases between. The CDR3 covers 13 residues. The CDR3 is CASRQVLDTEAFF. For the CDR3, the DNA is TGTGCCAGCAGACAGGTTCTTGACACTGAAGCTTTCTTT.

Only one count was recorded for this clone. The CDR3 nucleotides are TGTGCCAGCAGTTCCCAGGACAGGGGGCTCCACGAGCAGTACTTC. The encoded protein is CASSSQDRGLHEQYF. V is TRBV6-4 and J is TRBJ2-7; 11 bases are shared with TRBD1. Germline-derived CDR1 and CDR2 are MRHNA and SNTAGT. The junction had 8 bases not matched to a gene; V was cut back by 5 bases and J by 5 bases. This CDR3 region has 15 residues.

The chain employs TRBV5-1 and TRBJ1-1, with 7 nucleotides matching TRBD1. The CDR3 runs to 13 residues. Per germline, CDR1 SGHRS and CDR2 YFSETQ. J gave up 7 bases and V 3 bases, and 6 bases lay outside the gene matches. CDR3 nucleotides: TGCGCCAGCAGCTGGACAGGTAGCTTTGAAGCTTTCTTT. It is translated as CASSWTGSFEAFF.

The V call is TRBV23-1, the J call TRBJ1-6, with 7 bases identical to TRBD1. TRBV23-1 is marked as an open reading frame, function uncertain. With V trimmed by 2 bases and J by 5 bases, 3 bases remained unmatched. The length of the CDR3 is 15 residues. This chain's CDR3 is CASSQTGEDNSPLHF. The CDR3, as DNA: TGCGCCAGCAGTCAAACAGGGGAAGATAATTCACCCCTCCACTTT.

The V gene is TRBV5-6, the J gene TRBJ2-3, with 14 bases lining up with TRBD2. This CDR3 is built from 17 residues. After removal of 4 bases from V and 0 bases from J, the junction contained 4 bases not matched to a gene. Germline V lookup: CDR1 SGHDT, CDR2 YYEEEE. For the CDR3, the DNA is TGTGCCAGCAGCGTGGGACTAGCGGGGGATAGCACAGATACGCAGTATTTT. This codes for CASSVGLAGDSTDTQYF.

This clone was seen just once. The chain has TRBV2 and TRBJ2-4; D is unclear. V was cut by 4 bases and J by 4 bases, with 8 bases left in between. Germline loops: CDR1 SNHLY, CDR2 FYNNEI. This CDR3 spans 13 amino acids. The CDR3, as DNA: TGTGCCAGCAGTGCGGCCGTTAAAAACATTCAGTACTTC. Residues: CASSAAVKNIQYF. The complete variable domain, with remaining parts taken from reference TRBV2 and TRBJ2-4, reads EPEVTQTPSHQVTQMGQEVILRCVPISNHLYFYWYRQILGQKVEFLVSFYNNEISEKSEIFDDQFSVERPDGSNFTLKIRSTKLEDSAMYFCASSAAVKNIQYFGAGTRLSVL.

The rearrangement links TRBV7-2 to TRBJ1-2; 8 bases match TRBD1. V lost 1 base, J lost 8 bases, and 9 bases stayed unmatched. The CDR3 consists of 15 residues. Germline V gene lookup returns CDR1 SGHTA and CDR2 FQGNSA. CDR3 sequence (DNA): TGTGCCAGCAGCTTAGGCCCGACAGGGGATAGGGGCTACACCTTC. This encodes CASSLGPTGDRGYTF.

The chain combines TRBV19 with TRBJ2-7; a possible D gene is TRBD1 (6 bases). The ends were cut back, 3 bases at V and 1 base at J, with 7 bases in the middle. Looked up from germline, CDR1 is LNHDA and CDR2 is SQIVND (reference sequence). The CDR3 is made up of 13 amino acids. CDR3 sequence reads: CASSMRGSYEQYF. CDR3 bases: TGTGCCAGTAGTATGAGGGGGTCCTACGAGCAGTACTTC.

The gene calls are TRBV2 and TRBJ2-2, with D hard to call. The length of the CDR3 is 15 residues. Trimming removed 4 bases from V and 0 bases from J, with 9 bases in between. CDR1 SNHLY and CDR2 FYNNEI come from the germline V gene. The CDR3 loop is CASSVDGPNTGELFF. The DNA for the CDR3 is TGTGCCAGCAGTGTGGACGGTCCGAACACCGGGGAGCTGTTTTTT. The full variable domain, its missing parts supplied by reference TRBV2 and TRBJ2-2, is EPEVTQTPSHQVTQMGQEVILRCVPISNHLYFYWYRQILGQKVEFLVSFYNNEISEKSEIFDDQFSVERPDGSNFTLKIRSTKLEDSAMYFCASSVDGPNTGELFFGEGSRLTVL.

This rearrangement joins TRBV10-2 to TRBJ2-5, with 10 bases aligning to TRBD2. With V trimmed by 2 bases and J by 1 base, 13 bases remained unmatched. CDR1 and CDR2 from the germline V gene are WSHSY and SAAADI. This CDR3 is 19 amino acids long. The CDR3 protein is CASSEMKTSGRDSQETQYF. The DNA for the CDR3 is TGCGCCAGCAGTGAGATGAAGACTAGCGGGCGTGATTCCCAAGAGACCCAGTACTTC.

The V and J genes are TRBV5-1 and TRBJ1-2; the match to TRBD1 covers 7 bases. This CDR3 has 14 residues. Germline CDR1 SGHRS, CDR2 YFSETQ. V was clipped by 2 bases and J by 8 bases; unmatched bases: 9. The CDR3 nucleotides are TGCGCCAGCAGCTTAGGGGACAGCCCCGGGGGCTACACCTTC. This encodes CASSLGDSPGGYTF.

The chain combines TRBV5-5 with TRBJ1-1; D not certain. CDR1 is SGHKS and CDR2 is YYEKEE in the germline V gene (reference sequence). V dropped 3 bases and J dropped 0 bases, with 15 bases sitting between them. This CDR3 spans 16 amino acids. The CDR3 region has the DNA TGTGCCAGCAGCTCCGGACGGACCAAAATGAACACTGAAGCTTTCTTT. Its protein product is CASSSGRTKMNTEAFF.

V usage is TRBV7-2 and J usage is TRBJ1-6, with D tentatively TRBD1 (5 bases). The CDR3 length is 17 residues. Trimming stripped 5 bases from V and 0 bases from J, with 14 bases between. The germline CDR1 and CDR2 sequences are SGHTA and FQGNSA. CDR3 sequence: CASSLGDGYSYNSPLHF. In nucleotides, the CDR3 is TGTGCCAGCAGCCTCGGGGACGGCTACTCCTATAATTCACCCCTCCACTTT.

The rearrangement uses TRBV7-2 and TRBJ1-5; 9 positions match TRBD1. CDR1 is SGHTA and CDR2 is FQGNSA in the germline V gene. This CDR3 comprises 16 residues. With V trimmed by 5 bases and J by 3 bases, 8 bases remained unmatched. The CDR3 bases are TGTGCCAGCAGCCCAACTGGGACAGGGTACAATCAGCCCCAGCATTTT. It yields the protein CASSPTGTGYNQPQHF.

This clone has just one count. The gene calls are TRBV19 and TRBJ1-6, with D possibly matching TRBD1 (5 bases). The CDR3 runs to 13 residues. Germline assignment: CDR1 LNHDA and CDR2 SQIVND (reference sequence). V was shortened by 10 bases and J by 7 bases, with 14 bases between the two germline ends. As DNA, the CDR3 is TGTGCCACCGACCGGGGGACCAATTCACCCCTCCACTTT. This encodes CATDRGTNSPLHF. Full variable domain (outside the CDR3, taken from reference TRBV19 and TRBJ1-6): DGGITQSPKYLFRKEGQNVTLSCEQNLNHDAMYWYRQDPGQGLRLIYYSQIVNDFQKGDIAEGYSVSREKKESFPLTVTSAQKNPTAFYLCATDRGTNSPLHFGNGTRLTVT.

The chain carries TRBV10-3 and TRBJ2-6; tentative D call: TRBD2 (5 bases). Trimming took off 7 bases at V and 0 bases at J, with 10 bases between the two ends. Germline CDR1 ENHRY, CDR2 SYGVKD. The CDR3 spans 15 residues. DNA of the CDR3: TGTGCCATCACGAGGGATATCTCTGGGGCCAACGTCCTGACTTTC. This sequence encodes CAITRDISGANVLTF.

Only a few counts were recorded for this clone. The chain carries TRBV6-1 and TRBJ1-1; no definite D call. The germline V gene has CDR1 MNHNS and CDR2 SASEGT. V was trimmed by 7 bases and J by 1 base, leaving 10 bases between them. The CDR3 runs 13 residues. Here the CDR3 DNA reads TGTGCCAGCAAATCCCCAGAGAACACTGAAGCTTTCTTT. This encodes CASKSPENTEAFF.